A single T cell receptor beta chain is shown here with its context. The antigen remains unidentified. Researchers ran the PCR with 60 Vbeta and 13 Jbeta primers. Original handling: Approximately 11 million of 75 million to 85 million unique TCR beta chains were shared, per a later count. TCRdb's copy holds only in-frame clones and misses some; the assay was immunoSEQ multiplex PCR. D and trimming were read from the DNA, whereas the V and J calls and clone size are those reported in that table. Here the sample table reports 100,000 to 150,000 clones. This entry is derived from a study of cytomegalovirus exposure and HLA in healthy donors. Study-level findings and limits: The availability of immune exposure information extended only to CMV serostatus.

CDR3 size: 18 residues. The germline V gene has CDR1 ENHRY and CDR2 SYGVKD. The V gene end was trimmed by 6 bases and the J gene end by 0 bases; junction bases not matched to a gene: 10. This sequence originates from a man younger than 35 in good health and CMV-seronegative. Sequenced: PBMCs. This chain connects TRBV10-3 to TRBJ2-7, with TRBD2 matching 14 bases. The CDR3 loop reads CAISPGTSGGGGSYEQYF. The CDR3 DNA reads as TGTGCCATCAGCCCCGGGACTAGCGGGGGAGGGGGCTCCTACGAGCAGTACTTC.